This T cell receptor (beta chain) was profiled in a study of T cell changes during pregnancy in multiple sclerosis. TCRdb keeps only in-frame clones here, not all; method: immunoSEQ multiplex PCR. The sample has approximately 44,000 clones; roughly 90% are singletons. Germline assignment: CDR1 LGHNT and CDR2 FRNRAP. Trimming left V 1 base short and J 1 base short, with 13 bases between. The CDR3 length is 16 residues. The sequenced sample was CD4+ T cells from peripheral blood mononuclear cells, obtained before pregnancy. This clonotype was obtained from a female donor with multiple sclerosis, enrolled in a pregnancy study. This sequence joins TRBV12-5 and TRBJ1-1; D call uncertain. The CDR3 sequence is CASGLASGSGNTEAFF. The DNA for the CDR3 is TGTGCTAGTGGTTTGGCCTCGGGATCTGGGAACACTGAAGCTTTCTTT.